One sample yielded the 3 T cell receptor beta chains listed below, sequenced in a study of blood T cell repertoires in COVID-19. TCRdb's table, derived via immunoSEQ multiplex PCR, lists solely in-frame clones and lacks some. The table records approximately 130,000 clones, roughly 72% of them present only once. Sequencing used peripheral blood. These receptors were collected from a human donor in a cohort sampled during active COVID-19.

This chain links TRBV9 with TRBJ2-7; possibly TRBD1 for D (5 bases). The CDR3 spans 16 residues. The germline V gene encodes CDR1 SGDLS and CDR2 YYNGEE. The germline V and J ends were trimmed by 3 bases and 7 bases, with 23 bases remaining between them. The CDR3 here is CASSAGVGQGLWEQYF. In DNA, the CDR3 is TGTGCCAGCAGCGCCGGCGTTGGGCAGGGTTTGTGGGAGCAGTACTTC.

This clone was observed a few times. This sequence joins TRBV11-3 and TRBJ2-7; 11 nucleotides align to TRBD1. V shed 5 bases, J shed 4 bases, and the junction held 4 bases outside the gene matches. The CDR3 consists of 14 residues. The germline V gene has CDR1 SGHNT and CDR2 YENEEA. The CDR3: CASSPGTGGYEQYF. CDR3 in DNA: TGTGCCAGCAGCCCCGGGACAGGGGGTTACGAGCAGTACTTC.

The chain links TRBV19 to TRBJ1-5; no definite D call. The V end was cut by 3 bases, the J end by 1 base, with 16 bases between. The CDR3 has 17 residues. Germline V gene sequence: CDR1 LNHDA, CDR2 SQIVND (reference sequence). CDR3 sequence (DNA): TGTGCCAGTAGTATGCGAGGAGGGAGTTCGAGCAATCAGCCCCAGCATTTT. The encoded protein is CASSMRGGSSSNQPQHF.